This T cell receptor (beta chain) was identified during a study of control samples from healthy donors and cancer patients (TCRdb year 2020). The junction carries 13 bases between V and J, which are trimmed by 10 bases and 1 base respectively. The CDR3 covers 13 residues, taking in both the cysteine and the phenylalanine. Just the 39-base CDR3 DNA is kept, in frame starting at base 1. A few counts support this clone. Its antigen is currently not known. Per-base qualities were not stored, and no clone one base away is much larger. The library was made by the immunoSEQ multiplex PCR assay. TCRdb provides this immuneACCESS table in a form limited to in-frame rearrangements. Some clones are lacking; in checked studies, under half of them reflect an unresolved V gene, and why the rest are absent is not known. This sample gives about 22,000 clones in total; roughly 84% of them show up just once. The ten largest clones represent 27% of the sample.

The source material was PBMCs. The TCR sequence derives from a man aged 55-75 years with head and neck cancer. The sequence links TRBV23-1 to TRBJ1-1, and perhaps TRBD1 as D gene, on 5 matching bases. TRBV23-1 is assigned to the ORF class and has an uncertain function. The CDR3 protein is CANNPGPNTEAFF. The DNA reads as follows: TGCGCCAATAACCCGGGGCCGAACACTGAAGCTTTCTTT.